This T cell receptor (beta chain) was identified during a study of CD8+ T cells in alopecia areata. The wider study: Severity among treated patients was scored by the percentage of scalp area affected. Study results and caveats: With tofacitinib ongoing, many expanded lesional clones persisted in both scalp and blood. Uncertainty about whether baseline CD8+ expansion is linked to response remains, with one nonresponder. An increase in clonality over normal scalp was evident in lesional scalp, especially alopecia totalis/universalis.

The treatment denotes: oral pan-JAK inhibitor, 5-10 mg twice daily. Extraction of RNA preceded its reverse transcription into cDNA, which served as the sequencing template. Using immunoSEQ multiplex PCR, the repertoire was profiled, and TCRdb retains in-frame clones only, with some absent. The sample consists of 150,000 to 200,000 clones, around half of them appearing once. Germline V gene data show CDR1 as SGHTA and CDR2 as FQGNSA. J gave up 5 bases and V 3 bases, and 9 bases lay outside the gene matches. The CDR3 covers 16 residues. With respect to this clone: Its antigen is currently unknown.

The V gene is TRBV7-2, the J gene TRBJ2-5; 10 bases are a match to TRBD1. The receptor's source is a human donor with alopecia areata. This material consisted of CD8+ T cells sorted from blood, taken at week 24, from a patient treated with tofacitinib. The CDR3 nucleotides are TGTGCCAGCAGCTTTTCCGGGACAGGGGCTCAGGAGACCCAGTACTTC. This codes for CASSFSGTGAQETQYF.